The clone carrying this TCR beta chain has a handful of counts. Its antigen is unidentified. The germline gives CDR1 SGHTA, CDR2 FQGNSA. The junction had 8 bases not matched to a gene; V was cut back by 0 bases and J by 4 bases. There are 17 residues in the CDR3. In the PCR, 60 Vbeta and 13 Jbeta primers were used. Original data processing: Per a later analysis, the number of unique TCR beta chains was around 80 million, of which about 11 million were shared. Profiled with immunoSEQ multiplex PCR; TCRdb holds only in-frame clones, not every one. The DNA gave D and trimming, while V, J and clone size come from that table. The sample comprises roughly 96,000 clones, about four fifths of which are singletons, and 13% to 15% rests with the top ten. This sample was included in a study of cytomegalovirus exposure and HLA in healthy donors. About the study: An earlier analysis identified 120 million or so unique TCR beta sequences in about 180 million T cells. Study-level results: The study labeled roughly 160 TCR beta chains cytomegalovirus-associated.

Sequencing input: PBMCs. The sequence came from a woman aged 70-85 years in good health and CMV-seropositive. V gene TRBV7-2 combines with J gene TRBJ1-2; 10 bases map to TRBD1. The CDR3 spells CASSLAYRQGASYGYTF. As DNA, the CDR3 is TGTGCCAGCAGCTTAGCTTACAGACAGGGGGCATCCTATGGCTACACCTTC.